Presented here are 17 T cell receptor beta chains from one specimen sequenced in a study of T cells in Graves' hyperthyroidism and ophthalmopathy. TCR beta CDR3 regions were amplified from RNA. The primer set for the first-round RT-PCR of the TCR CDR3 was HTBI. TCRdb analysed the multiplex PCR reads with MiXCR anew, one entry per CDR3 protein. Counted here are 500,000 to 600,000 distinct CDR3 sequences, under 60% occurring once; the ten biggest clones make up 15% to 20%. Specimen: peripheral blood or thyroid tissue (not recorded which). Receptor source: an adult woman with Graves' disease, either hyperthyroidism or ophthalmopathy (not recorded which).

This clonotype was found once. V usage is TRBV10-2 and J usage is TRBJ2-5; D is unclear. Germline assignment: CDR1 WSHSY and CDR2 SAAADI. V was pared by 0 bases and J by 2 bases, with 10 bases between. The CDR3 has 15 residues. As DNA, the CDR3 is TGCGCCAGCAGTGAGTCGGGTAGCCAGCAAGAGACCCAGTACTTC. Protein sequence: CASSESGSQQETQYF.

This clonotype was seen at least ten times. This chain uses TRBV7-9 with TRBJ2-7; 7 nucleotides align to TRBD1. This CDR3 is 16 amino acids long. Germline CDR1 SEHNR, CDR2 FQNEAQ (reference sequence). The trim removed 5 bases at V and 5 bases at J, leaving 15 bases unmatched. In DNA, the CDR3 is TGTGCCAGCAGCCCGGATACAGGGGCCCCCCCCCACGAGCAGTACTTC. As protein: CASSPDTGAPPHEQYF.

This clonotype was found once. The chain links TRBV12-3 or TRBV12-4 to TRBJ2-5, with unresolved D. With 7 bases removed from V and 9 bases from J, the gap between germline ends came to 15 bases. This CDR3 has 12 residues. The CDR3 protein is CASMKGNQPQYF. In DNA form, the CDR3 reads TGTGCCAGCATGAAGGGCAATCAGCCCCAGTACTTC.

This clonotype was counted ten times or more. The chain carries TRBV19 and TRBJ2-7; 9 bases align to TRBD2. This CDR3 region has 14 residues. Germline V gene lookup returns CDR1 LNHDA and CDR2 SQIVND (reference sequence). V lost 7 bases, J lost 2 bases, and 6 bases stayed unmatched. CDR3 loop: CASKRGVGTYEQYF. In nucleotides, the CDR3 is TGTGCCAGTAAGCGGGGGGTGGGAACCTACGAGCAGTACTTC.

This clonotype was seen at least ten times. CDR3 sequence (DNA): TGTGCCAGCAAGGTCCCGGGGATGGGCAATCAGCCCCAGCATTTT. This gives the protein CASKVPGMGNQPQHF. The chain is built from TRBV6-1 and TRBJ1-5; D remains ambiguous. V was clipped by 7 bases and J by 2 bases, with 15 bases between them. CDR1 MNHNS and CDR2 SASEGT come from the germline V gene. This CDR3 is built from 15 residues.

CDR3 residues: CASNRVGELQETQYF. CDR3 bases: TGCGCCTCAAACCGAGTCGGGGAACTGCAAGAGACCCAGTACTTC. The chain has TRBV5-1 and TRBJ2-5; a possible D gene is TRBD2 (5 bases). The CDR3 spans 15 residues. Germline CDR1 reads SGHRS; CDR2 reads YFSETQ. The germline V and J ends were trimmed by 10 bases and 2 bases, with 21 bases remaining between them.

This clonotype was seen repeatedly, ten times or more. The chain carries TRBV5-6 and TRBJ1-1; D not resolved. Germline V gene data show CDR1 as SGHDT and CDR2 as YYEEEE. This CDR3 has 12 amino acids. The germline V and J ends were trimmed by 0 bases and 6 bases, with 6 bases remaining between them. The CDR3 reads CASSLGAAEAFF. In nucleotides, the CDR3 is TGTGCCAGCAGCTTGGGAGCAGCTGAAGCTTTCTTT.

Worth noting for this clonotype: Possible read error: a much larger clone is one base away. The chain uses TRBV4-1 and TRBJ2-7; TRBD2 matches 10 bases. Germline trimming cut 4 bases from V and 0 bases from J; bases unmatched to any gene: 12. The CDR3 spans 18 residues. Per germline, CDR1 MGHRA and CDR2 YSYEKL. The CDR3 DNA reads TGCGCCAGCAGCCCGGTTGGACTAGCGGAGGGACCCTCCTACGAGCAGTACTTC. Protein product: CASSPVGLAEGPSYEQYF.

Comment on this clonotype: As the CDR3 is not closed by the conserved phenylalanine or tryptophan, this likely results from a read error. The limits of the CDR3 on the DNA are not certain, so only TCRdb's listed CDR3 is given. The gene calls are TRBV7-2 and TRBJ2-6; the table gives TRBD2 as D, unverified against the DNA. Per the germline V gene, CDR1 is SGHTA and CDR2 is FQGNSA. The CDR3 region is 15 residues in length, termini included. This CDR3 reads CASSLDVRGLAGKRT.

There are many counts of this clonotype. The V and J genes are TRBV19 and TRBJ1-1, with D unclear. The CDR3 spans 12 residues. Trimming cost V 3 bases and J 4 bases, with 6 bases left between them. Germline V gives CDR1 LNHDA, CDR2 SQIVND (reference sequence). CDR3 region: CASSILATEAFF. The CDR3 bases are TGTGCCAGTAGTATCTTGGCCACTGAAGCTTTCTTT.

The table lists this clonotype with a few counts. The gene calls are TRBV7-8 and TRBJ1-6, with 10 bases lining up with TRBD1. Germline V CDR1 and CDR2: SGHVS, FQNEAQ. This CDR3 is built from 15 residues. V was clipped by 4 bases and J by 5 bases; unmatched bases: 2. In nucleotides, the CDR3 is TGTGCCAGCAGCTCCGGGACAGGGGATAATTCACCCCTCCACTTT. Protein sequence: CASSSGTGDNSPLHF.

In regard to this clonotype: Possible read error: a much larger clone is one base away. This chain uses TRBV12-3 or TRBV12-4 with TRBJ2-7; no clear D. CDR3 length: 16 residues. The V end lost 2 bases, the J end lost 2 bases, and 16 bases lay between the germline ends. The CDR3 is CASSLRSGSAAYEQYF. DNA for the CDR3: TGTGCCAGCAGTTTACGTTCTGGGTCAGCAGCCTACGAGCAGTACTTC.

The table lists this clonotype with many counts. This chain joins TRBV6-5 and TRBJ2-7, with TRBD1 matching over 9 bases. CDR3 length: 14 residues. Germline lookup yields CDR1 MNHEY and CDR2 SVGAGI. V was clipped by 0 bases and J by 8 bases; unmatched bases: 5. The CDR3 loop reads CASSYSGTGLKQYF. The CDR3 region has the DNA TGTGCCAGCAGTTACTCCGGGACAGGGCTGAAGCAGTACTTC.

About this clonotype itself: Because it lacks the conserved phenylalanine or tryptophan at the end, this CDR3 is likely a read error. The DNA is omitted, as the CDR3 cannot be located on it reliably, and the CDR3 follows TCRdb's listing. The chain is built from TRBV20-1 and TRBJ1-6; TRBD1 was called by the table and not checked on the DNA. Inclusive of both ends, the CDR3 amounts to 9 amino acids. Germline lookup yields CDR1 DFQATT and CDR2 SNEGSKA (reference sequence). CDR3 region: CSARSGHRY.

This clonotype was detected ten times or more. This chain connects TRBV5-1 to TRBJ1-1; D perhaps matches TRBD1 (5 bases). CDR1 is SGHRS and CDR2 is YFSETQ in the germline V gene. CDR3 length: 14 amino acids. The V end was cut by 0 bases, the J end by 2 bases, with 8 bases between. CDR3 bases: TGCGCCAGCAGCTTGGTGGGGCTTAACACTGAAGCTTTCTTT. This codes for CASSLVGLNTEAFF.

The rearrangement uses TRBV20-1 and TRBJ2-2; D is undetermined. Germline values: CDR1 DFQATT, CDR2 SNEGSKA (reference sequence). The V gene lost 0 bases and the J gene lost 0 bases, with 8 bases spanning the gap. CDR3 length equals 15 residues. The CDR3 is CSARDPFSNTGELFF. In DNA, the CDR3 is TGCAGTGCTAGAGATCCCTTCTCGAACACCGGGGAGCTGTTTTTT.

The genes are TRBV5-1 and TRBJ1-3; possibly TRBD1 for D (6 bases). The CDR3 covers 16 residues. V lost 1 base, J lost 3 bases, and 14 bases lay in between. CDR1 is SGHRS, CDR2 YFSETQ, per germline. This CDR3 is CASSLTQGGRGNTIYF. In DNA, the CDR3 is TGCGCCAGCAGCTTGACCCAAGGGGGTCGTGGAAACACCATATATTTT.